A selection of T cell receptor beta chains follows, all from one sample in a study of blood T cell repertoires in COVID-19. Clones were sequenced by immunoSEQ multiplex PCR, and TCRdb holds only the in-frame ones, with some missing. The sample holds 150,000 to 200,000 clones, approximately 80% seen once. Sequencing was carried out using peripheral blood. Every receptor here comes from a woman older than 75 with active or convalescent COVID-19. Both conserved end residues are part of each CDR3. The order of the fields is CDR3 protein, CDR3 DNA, D gene, J gene, clone size, CDR3 length, V gene. D genes are given only for firm matches. A row's size may be missing; if present it is once, few, many or a size class.

cdr3_aa: CASSYSGGRGETQYF
cdr3_nt: TGTGCCAGCAGTTACTCGGGTGGTAGAGGGGAGACCCAGTACTTC
d_call: NA
j_call: TRBJ2-5
clone_size: NA
cdr3_length: 15
v_call: TRBV6-5

cdr3_aa: CASSRHSSGGAGDTQYF
cdr3_nt: TGTGCCAGCAGCCGACACTCTAGCGGGGGGGCGGGAGATACGCAGTATTTT
d_call: TRBD2
j_call: TRBJ2-3
clone_size: NA
cdr3_length: 17
v_call: TRBV6-6

cdr3_aa: CASSLDPGWGYGYTF
cdr3_nt: TGTGCCAGCAGTTTAGATCCGGGGTGGGGCTATGGCTACACCTTC
d_call: NA
j_call: TRBJ1-2
clone_size: few
cdr3_length: 15
v_call: TRBV27

cdr3_aa: CASSEVLSQVLPSSGANVLTF
cdr3_nt: TGTGCCAGCAGTGAAGTCCTATCCCAGGTCCTACCAAGCTCTGGGGCCAACGTCCTGACTTTC
d_call: NA
j_call: TRBJ2-6
clone_size: NA
cdr3_length: 21
v_call: TRBV2

cdr3_aa: CASSQGLLAGIQETQYF
cdr3_nt: TGCGCCAGCAGCCAAGGTTTACTAGCGGGGATTCAAGAGACCCAGTACTTC
d_call: TRBD2
j_call: TRBJ2-5
clone_size: NA
cdr3_length: 17
v_call: TRBV4-3

cdr3_aa: CASSSTTGGPYGYTF
cdr3_nt: TGTGCCAGCAGCTCCACGACGGGGGGGCCCTATGGCTACACCTTC
d_call: NA
j_call: TRBJ1-2
clone_size: NA
cdr3_length: 15
v_call: TRBV5-5

cdr3_aa: CASIRDRREKLFF
cdr3_nt: TGTGCCAGCATTAGGGACAGGCGTGAAAAACTGTTTTTT
d_call: TRBD1
j_call: TRBJ1-4
clone_size: NA
cdr3_length: 13
v_call: TRBV6-6

cdr3_aa: CASSLTKQGWNTEAFF
cdr3_nt: TGCGCCAGCAGCTTGACGAAACAGGGTTGGAACACTGAAGCTTTCTTT
d_call: NA
j_call: TRBJ1-1
clone_size: few
cdr3_length: 16
v_call: TRBV5-1

cdr3_aa: CASSPTADRGNQPQHF
cdr3_nt: TGTGCCAGCAGCCCTACAGCGGACAGGGGCAATCAGCCCCAGCATTTT
d_call: TRBD1
j_call: TRBJ1-5
clone_size: NA
cdr3_length: 16
v_call: TRBV9

cdr3_aa: CASTLPEGSGANVLTF
cdr3_nt: TGTGCCAGTACCCTCCCGGAGGGTTCTGGGGCCAACGTCCTGACTTTC
d_call: NA
j_call: TRBJ2-6
clone_size: NA
cdr3_length: 16
v_call: TRBV19

cdr3_aa: CASRRGQGAGNTIYF
cdr3_nt: TGTGCCAGCAGGCGTGGACAGGGGGCTGGAAACACCATATATTTT
d_call: TRBD1
j_call: TRBJ1-3
clone_size: NA
cdr3_length: 15
v_call: TRBV7-8

cdr3_aa: CASSWGRTGGEEQYF
cdr3_nt: TGTGCCAGCAGCTGGGGGAGGACAGGGGGTGAGGAGCAGTACTTC
d_call: TRBD1
j_call: TRBJ2-7
clone_size: NA
cdr3_length: 15
v_call: TRBV7-9

cdr3_aa: CASSDPYRAPEQFF
cdr3_nt: TGTGCCAGCAGTGACCCTTACAGGGCACCTGAGCAGTTCTTC
d_call: NA
j_call: TRBJ2-1
clone_size: NA
cdr3_length: 14
v_call: TRBV6-1

cdr3_aa: CASSQERGTGDSGNTIYF
cdr3_nt: TGTGCCAGCAGCCAAGAAAGAGGGACAGGCGACTCTGGAAACACCATATATTTT
d_call: TRBD1
j_call: TRBJ1-3
clone_size: NA
cdr3_length: 18
v_call: TRBV4-2

cdr3_aa: CASSYPGETQYF
cdr3_nt: TGTGCCAGTAGTTACCCCGGAGAGACCCAGTACTTC
d_call: NA
j_call: TRBJ2-5
clone_size: NA
cdr3_length: 12
v_call: TRBV19

cdr3_aa: CASSERGLNQPQHF
cdr3_nt: TGTGCCAGCAGTGAAAGGGGGCTGAATCAGCCCCAGCATTTT
d_call: TRBD1
j_call: TRBJ1-5
clone_size: NA
cdr3_length: 14
v_call: TRBV2

cdr3_aa: CASSLDGGVLNSPLHF
cdr3_nt: TGTGCCAGCAGCTTAGATGGGGGGGTGTTGAATTCACCCCTCCACTTT
d_call: NA
j_call: TRBJ1-6
clone_size: few
cdr3_length: 16
v_call: TRBV7-2

cdr3_aa: CASSPDRASYNEQFF
cdr3_nt: TGTGCCAGCTCACCCGACAGAGCGTCCTACAATGAGCAGTTCTTC
d_call: NA
j_call: TRBJ2-1
clone_size: NA
cdr3_length: 15
v_call: TRBV18

cdr3_aa: CASRAPIGGTEAFF
cdr3_nt: TGTGCCAGCAGGGCCCCCATCGGAGGCACTGAAGCTTTCTTT
d_call: NA
j_call: TRBJ1-1
clone_size: NA
cdr3_length: 14
v_call: TRBV2

cdr3_aa: CASSPAGSDSFYGYTF
cdr3_nt: TGTGCCAGCAGCCCGGCGGGGTCCGACAGTTTCTATGGCTACACCTTC
d_call: NA
j_call: TRBJ1-2
clone_size: NA
cdr3_length: 16
v_call: TRBV5-5

cdr3_aa: CASSQGGGRRPFF
cdr3_nt: TGCGCCAGCAGCCAAGGGGGAGGCCGGCGTCCTTTCTTT
d_call: NA
j_call: TRBJ1-1
clone_size: NA
cdr3_length: 13
v_call: TRBV4-3

cdr3_aa: CASSVAAGANEKLFF
cdr3_nt: TGTGCCAGCAGCGTAGCGGCAGGGGCTAATGAAAAACTGTTTTTT
d_call: NA
j_call: TRBJ1-4
clone_size: NA
cdr3_length: 15
v_call: TRBV9

cdr3_aa: CASSQDWLAGGLNEQFF
cdr3_nt: TGCGCCAGCAGCCAAGATTGGCTAGCGGGGGGCCTTAATGAGCAGTTCTTC
d_call: TRBD2
j_call: TRBJ2-1
clone_size: NA
cdr3_length: 17
v_call: TRBV4-3

cdr3_aa: CASSYREGSSYEQYF
cdr3_nt: TGTGCCAGCAGTTACAGGGAAGGGAGCTCCTACGAGCAGTACTTC
d_call: NA
j_call: TRBJ2-7
clone_size: NA
cdr3_length: 15
v_call: TRBV6-5

cdr3_aa: CASSQVWGGDSYEQYF
cdr3_nt: TGCGCCAGCAGCCAAGTTTGGGGGGGGGACTCCTACGAGCAGTACTTC
d_call: TRBD2
j_call: TRBJ2-7
clone_size: NA
cdr3_length: 16
v_call: TRBV4-3

cdr3_aa: CASQGTSGPLSGELFF
cdr3_nt: TGTGCCAGCCAAGGGACTAGCGGGCCGCTCAGCGGGGAGCTGTTTTTT
d_call: TRBD2
j_call: TRBJ2-2
clone_size: NA
cdr3_length: 16
v_call: TRBV11-3

cdr3_aa: CAISPGQGGSGNTIYF
cdr3_nt: TGTGCCATCAGCCCCGGACAGGGGGGGTCTGGAAACACCATATATTTT
d_call: TRBD1
j_call: TRBJ1-3
clone_size: NA
cdr3_length: 16
v_call: TRBV10-3

cdr3_aa: CASSPGREGTGELFF
cdr3_nt: TGTGCCAGCAGTCCCGGGAGGGAGGGTACCGGGGAGCTGTTTTTT
d_call: TRBD2
j_call: TRBJ2-2
clone_size: NA
cdr3_length: 15
v_call: TRBV27

cdr3_aa: CASSQRAGGMGTIYF
cdr3_nt: TGTGCCAGCAGCCAGAGGGCAGGGGGCATGGGCACCATATATTTT
d_call: TRBD1
j_call: TRBJ1-3
clone_size: NA
cdr3_length: 15
v_call: TRBV11-3

cdr3_aa: CASSFSQTAEAFF
cdr3_nt: TGTGCCAGCAGCTTCTCACAGACGGCTGAAGCTTTCTTT
d_call: NA
j_call: TRBJ1-1
clone_size: NA
cdr3_length: 13
v_call: TRBV5-6

cdr3_aa: CASSRDRGAMNTEAFF
cdr3_nt: TGTGCCAGCAGTCGGGACAGGGGCGCCATGAACACTGAAGCTTTCTTT
d_call: TRBD1
j_call: TRBJ1-1
clone_size: NA
cdr3_length: 16
v_call: TRBV6-2/TRBV6-3

cdr3_aa: CASSLAGGQRAGELFF
cdr3_nt: TGTGCCAGCAGCTTAGCCGGGGGGCAGAGGGCCGGGGAGCTGTTTTTT
d_call: NA
j_call: TRBJ2-2
clone_size: NA
cdr3_length: 16
v_call: TRBV7-9

cdr3_aa: CASSDQGGLPSWYSGNTIYF
cdr3_nt: TGTGCCAGCTCCGACCAGGGGGGTCTCCCCTCCTGGTACTCTGGAAACACCATATATTTT
d_call: TRBD1
j_call: TRBJ1-3
clone_size: NA
cdr3_length: 20
v_call: TRBV18

cdr3_aa: CASSPPGTGGYEQYF
cdr3_nt: TGTGCCAGCTCACCCCCCGGGACAGGGGGCTACGAGCAGTACTTC
d_call: TRBD1
j_call: TRBJ2-7
clone_size: NA
cdr3_length: 15
v_call: TRBV18

cdr3_aa: CASSSRQYSNQPQHF
cdr3_nt: TGTGCCAGTAGTTCTCGACAGTATAGCAATCAGCCCCAGCATTTT
d_call: NA
j_call: TRBJ1-5
clone_size: NA
cdr3_length: 15
v_call: TRBV19

cdr3_aa: CASSDSSGRLGAFF
cdr3_nt: TGTGCCAGCAGTGATTCTTCCGGCAGACTTGGAGCTTTCTTT
d_call: NA
j_call: TRBJ1-1
clone_size: NA
cdr3_length: 14
v_call: TRBV2

cdr3_aa: CASSQSSGNTIYF
cdr3_nt: TGTGCCAGCTCACAGAGCTCTGGAAACACCATATATTTT
d_call: NA
j_call: TRBJ1-3
clone_size: few
cdr3_length: 13
v_call: TRBV18

cdr3_aa: CASSRTGDYIQPQHF
cdr3_nt: TGTGCCAGCAGTCGGACAGGGGACTATATTCAGCCCCAGCATTTT
d_call: TRBD1
j_call: TRBJ1-5
clone_size: NA
cdr3_length: 15
v_call: TRBV6-6

cdr3_aa: CASTGKDTQYF
cdr3_nt: TGTGCCAGCACCGGGAAGGATACGCAGTATTTT
d_call: NA
j_call: TRBJ2-3
clone_size: NA
cdr3_length: 11
v_call: TRBV2

cdr3_aa: CASSAHQAGAAKNIQYF
cdr3_nt: TGTGCCAGCAGTGCCCACCAGGCAGGGGCCGCCAAAAACATTCAGTACTTC
d_call: NA
j_call: TRBJ2-4
clone_size: few
cdr3_length: 17
v_call: TRBV25-1

cdr3_aa: CSVQGQANTEAFF
cdr3_nt: TGCAGCGTCCAGGGGCAGGCGAACACTGAAGCTTTCTTT
d_call: NA
j_call: TRBJ1-1
clone_size: NA
cdr3_length: 13
v_call: TRBV29-1

cdr3_aa: CAWKAGMNTGELFF
cdr3_nt: TGTGCCTGGAAAGCGGGGATGAACACCGGGGAGCTGTTTTTT
d_call: TRBD2
j_call: TRBJ2-2
clone_size: NA
cdr3_length: 14
v_call: TRBV30

cdr3_aa: CASSMEWKDREQYF
cdr3_nt: TGTGCCAGTAGTATGGAGTGGAAAGATCGGGAGCAGTACTTC
d_call: NA
j_call: TRBJ2-7
clone_size: few
cdr3_length: 14
v_call: TRBV19

cdr3_aa: CASSYVGGYGYTF
cdr3_nt: TGTGCCAGCAGTTACGTGGGGGGCTATGGCTACACCTTC
d_call: NA
j_call: TRBJ1-2
clone_size: NA
cdr3_length: 13
v_call: TRBV6-5

cdr3_aa: CAAEQGGNQPQHF
cdr3_nt: TGTGCCGCTGAACAGGGGGGCAATCAGCCCCAGCATTTT
d_call: TRBD1
j_call: TRBJ1-5
clone_size: NA
cdr3_length: 13
v_call: TRBV19

cdr3_aa: CASSWLAGQEFF
cdr3_nt: TGTGCCAGCAGTTGGTTGGCGGGGCAAGAGTTCTTC
d_call: NA
j_call: TRBJ2-1
clone_size: NA
cdr3_length: 12
v_call: TRBV6-2/TRBV6-3

cdr3_aa: CSVEVFGGRTEAFF
cdr3_nt: TGCAGCGTTGAAGTATTCGGGGGAAGAACTGAAGCTTTCTTT
d_call: NA
j_call: TRBJ1-1
clone_size: NA
cdr3_length: 14
v_call: TRBV29-1

cdr3_aa: CASSPDRAAVKQYF
cdr3_nt: TGTGCCAGCTCACCGGACAGGGCCGCGGTGAAGCAGTACTTC
d_call: TRBD1
j_call: TRBJ2-7
clone_size: NA
cdr3_length: 14
v_call: TRBV18

cdr3_aa: CASTLSQGPGYTF
cdr3_nt: TGCGCCAGCACCTTATCACAGGGTCCTGGCTACACCTTC
d_call: NA
j_call: TRBJ1-2
clone_size: NA
cdr3_length: 13
v_call: TRBV5-1

cdr3_aa: CASSLAPDRSGYTF
cdr3_nt: TGTGCCAGCAGCTTAGCCCCCGACAGGAGCGGCTACACCTTC
d_call: NA
j_call: TRBJ1-2
clone_size: NA
cdr3_length: 14
v_call: TRBV11-2

cdr3_aa: CASSLRQTYGYTF
cdr3_nt: TGTGCCAGCAGCCTAAGACAGACCTATGGCTACACCTTC
d_call: NA
j_call: TRBJ1-2
clone_size: NA
cdr3_length: 13
v_call: TRBV12-3/TRBV12-4